A selection of T cell receptor beta chains follows, all from one sample in a study of blood T cell repertoires in COVID-19. Generated by immunoSEQ multiplex PCR, the TCRdb table keeps only in-frame clones and is missing some. Of more than 95,000 clones listed, approximately 81% are singletons. The sequenced material came from peripheral blood. These receptors were taken from a woman aged 50 to 60 with acute or convalescent COVID-19. Both conserved end residues are part of each CDR3. The D gene is left open where the match is weak. The listing skips clone size in some rows; elsewhere it reads once, few, many or a size class.

-	once	TRBV25-1	TRBJ1-6	CASTGGGDNSPLHF	TGTGCCAGCACTGGGGGGGGTGATAATTCACCCCTCCACTTT
TRBD1	-	TRBV5-8	TRBJ2-7	CASSFTPGTRGPEQYF	TGTGCCAGCAGCTTCACCCCCGGGACGAGGGGGCCCGAGCAGTACTTC
-	-	TRBV12-5	TRBJ1-1	CASGDIQGGTEAFF	TGTGCTAGTGGCGACATCCAGGGAGGCACTGAAGCTTTCTTT
-	-	TRBV2	TRBJ2-7	CASRVEVWHEQYF	TGTGCCAGCAGAGTGGAGGTGTGGCACGAGCAGTACTTC
-	-	TRBV3-1/TRBV3-2	TRBJ2-5	CASSQRQLVMQETQYF	TGTGCCAGCAGCCAACGGCAACTAGTGATGCAAGAGACCCAGTACTTC
-	-	TRBV19	TRBJ1-1	CASSIGDRSAGKGEAFF	TGTGCCAGTAGTATAGGGGATAGATCGGCAGGGAAGGGTGAAGCTTTCTTT
TRBD1	-	TRBV2	TRBJ1-2	CASRGTDYGYTF	TGTGCCAGCAGGGGGACAGACTATGGCTACACCTTC
-	-	TRBV10-3	TRBJ1-4	CAISAGLSNEKLFF	TGTGCCATCAGTGCAGGGCTGTCTAATGAAAAACTGTTTTTT
-	few	TRBV4-1	TRBJ2-3	CASSQANYPSTDTQYF	TGCGCCAGCAGCCAAGCTAACTACCCTAGCACAGATACGCAGTATTTT
TRBD2	-	TRBV28	TRBJ2-3	CASSSPITSGRRPGADTQYF	TGTGCCAGCAGTTCCCCAATTACTAGCGGGAGACGGCCCGGTGCAGATACGCAGTATTTT
-	-	TRBV11-2	TRBJ2-2	CASSFRGTGELFF	TGTGCCAGCAGCTTCAGGGGCACCGGGGAGCTGTTTTTT